This passage covers 20 T cell receptor beta chains from one sample sequenced in a study of T cell responses to AZD1222 COVID-19 vaccine (dated by TCRdb to about 2021). The receptor library was made with the immunoSEQ multiplex PCR assay. As stored in TCRdb, this immuneACCESS dataset retains in-frame rearrangements with V and J assigned. A fraction of the clones does not appear; measured against another copy, unresolved V genes explain less than half of the discrepancy, and the remainder lacks a known reason. Present in this sample are tens of thousands of clones, around 90% of which were seen just once. The ten largest clones capture about 5.5% of the sample. The sample's time point label is to be understood as: baseline before first vaccination. The treatment or condition label on this specimen signifies: meningococcal conjugate vaccine given as trial control. Material: peripheral blood, obtained on day 0 of MenACWY control vaccination. These receptors all come from an adult in good health.

The J gene is TRBJ2-1, the V gene TRBV13; 9 positions agree with TRBD1. Germline-derived CDR1 and CDR2 are PRHDT and FYEKMQ (reference sequence). The CDR3 totals 15 residues. With 8 bases clipped from V and 4 bases from J, the junction kept 9 bases outside the gene matches. The CDR3 is CASVDRGDVYNEQFF. In DNA form, the CDR3 reads TGTGCCAGCGTTGACAGGGGGGACGTTTACAATGAGCAGTTCTTC.

The rearrangement uses TRBV7-9 and TRBJ2-1; the D is unclear. The CDR3 length is 16 residues. The V and J ends lost 2 bases and 4 bases respectively, with 15 bases between them. Germline loops: CDR1 SEHNR, CDR2 FQNEAQ (reference sequence). CDR3 residues: CASSLNDEKLYNEQFF. CDR3 bases: TGTGCCAGCAGCTTAAACGACGAAAAGTTATACAATGAGCAGTTCTTC.

There are a few counts of this clone. This chain links TRBV30 with TRBJ1-6; 7 bases match TRBD1. From germline, CDR1 is GTSNPN and CDR2 SVGIG (reference sequence). The ends lost 0 bases at V and 3 bases at J; junction bases unmatched: 2. The CDR3 sequence is 15 residues long. This CDR3 is CAWSVQGFYNSPLHF. The CDR3 DNA reads as TGTGCCTGGAGTGTACAGGGGTTCTATAATTCACCCCTCCACTTT.

This clone has just one count. The gene calls are TRBV7-2 and TRBJ2-5; unclear D gene. The CDR3 extends over 14 amino acids. Between the trimmed V and J ends, which lost 1 base and 5 bases, there was a span of 11 bases. Germline CDR1 SGHTA, CDR2 FQGNSA. This CDR3 is CASSLERVGETQYF. For the CDR3, the DNA is TGTGCCAGCAGCTTAGAAAGAGTGGGGGAGACCCAGTACTTC. The variable domain in full, completed from reference TRBV7-2 and TRBJ2-5, reads GAGVSQSPSNKVTEKGKDVELRCDPISGHTALYWYRQSLGQGLEFLIYFQGNSAPDKSGLPSDRFSAERTGGSVSTLTIQRTQQEDSAVYLCASSLERVGETQYFGPGTRLLVL.

This clone occurred a few times. V gene TRBV4-1 combines with J gene TRBJ2-3, with D uncertain. There are 12 residues in the CDR3. The V gene's germline CDR1 is MGHRA and CDR2 YSYEKL. V dropped 2 bases and J dropped 4 bases, with 4 bases sitting between them. The CDR3 bases are TGCGCCAGCAGCCAAAGACCAGATACGCAGTATTTT. This gives the protein CASSQRPDTQYF.

This chain uses TRBV5-6 with TRBJ1-3; 7 bases are a match to TRBD1. CDR1 SGHDT and CDR2 YYEEEE come from the germline V gene. V shed 2 bases and J 0 bases; nucleotides not matched to a gene: 8. This CDR3 is 17 amino acids long. The CDR3 loop is CASSLTGTVLSGNTIYF. The CDR3 nucleotides read TGTGCCAGCAGCTTAACCGGGACAGTTCTCTCTGGAAACACCATATATTTT.

V usage is TRBV3-1 (or the pseudogene TRBV3-2) and J usage is TRBJ2-7, with 7 bases identical to TRBD1. Germline lookup yields CDR1 LGHDT and CDR2 YNNKEL (reference sequence). The CDR3 spans 17 residues. V trimming: 4 bases; J trimming: 1 base; junction bases outside the gene matches: 13. CDR3 loop: CASSPRPGQKFSYEQYF. The DNA of the CDR3 is TGTGCCAGCAGCCCTCGTCCGGGACAGAAGTTTTCCTACGAGCAGTACTTC.

This clone came up a few times. J is TRBJ2-1 and V is TRBV9, with D possibly matching TRBD2 (6 bases). CDR1 is SGDLS, CDR2 YYNGEE, per germline. CDR3 length equals 14 residues. Deletions cut 0 bases from V and 5 bases from J, with 9 bases between. In DNA, the CDR3 is TGTGCCAGCAGCGTAGCGGGGGTAAACAATGAGCAGTTCTTC. It codes for CASSVAGVNNEQFF.

The CDR3 DNA sequence: TGTGCCACCGGAGAAACAGGGTGGAATTCGAATTCACCCCTCCACTTT. Its protein is CATGETGWNSNSPLHF. The chain joins TRBV24-1 to TRBJ1-6, with D perhaps matching TRBD1 (6 bases). The germline V gene has CDR1 KGHDR and CDR2 SFDVKD. The CDR3 is 16 residues long. Trimming removed 9 bases from V and 7 bases from J, with 21 bases in between.

The chain links TRBV9 to TRBJ1-2, with no clear D. CDR3 size: 12 residues. Trimming cost V 0 bases and J 7 bases, with 7 bases left between them. In germline, CDR1 is SGDLS, CDR2 YYNGEE. The CDR3 region has the DNA TGTGCCAGCAGCGTAGGCGGTGTTGGCTACACCTTC. This codes for CASSVGGVGYTF. Drawing the rest from reference TRBV9 and TRBJ1-2, the complete variable domain is DSGVTQTPKHLITATGQRVTLRCSPRSGDLSVYWYQQSLDQGLQFLIQYYNGEERAKGNILERFSAQQFPDLHSELNLSSLELGDSALYFCASSVGGVGYTFGSGTRLTVV.

V usage is TRBV6-1 and J usage is TRBJ1-1, with a tentative D call TRBD1 (5 bases). Germline CDR1 is MNHNS and CDR2 is SASEGT. The V gene lost 1 base and the J gene lost 3 bases, with 12 bases spanning the gap. The CDR3 sequence is 15 residues long. CDR3 in amino acids: CASSEDQWTYTEAFF. DNA of the CDR3: TGTGCCAGCAGTGAAGATCAGTGGACATACACTGAAGCTTTCTTT.

This rearrangement joins TRBV5-6 to TRBJ1-3, with no clear D. V dropped 4 bases and J dropped 4 bases, with 9 bases sitting between them. The CDR3 loop spans 13 amino acids. Per the germline V gene, CDR1 is SGHDT and CDR2 is YYEEEE. CDR3 nucleotide sequence: TGTGCCAGCAGCCCTAGGGAGGGAAACACCATATATTTT. It specifies CASSPREGNTIYF.

The chain recombines TRBV7-2 with TRBJ2-1; TRBD2 aligns across 11 bases. After removal of 3 bases from V and 6 bases from J, the junction contained 4 bases not matched to a gene. CDR3 size: 15 residues. Germline V CDR1 and CDR2: SGHTA, FQGNSA. The CDR3 protein is CASSFALAGGNEQFF. CDR3 bases: TGTGCCAGCAGCTTCGCGCTAGCGGGGGGCAATGAGCAGTTCTTC.

The chain employs TRBV5-6 and TRBJ2-1; possibly TRBD2 for D (6 bases). The germline V gene encodes CDR1 SGHDT and CDR2 YYEEEE. V was pared by 0 bases and J by 9 bases, with 16 bases between. This CDR3 has 15 residues. The DNA for the CDR3 is TGTGCCAGCAGCTTGGGTGGCGGGGTGGGTTCTGAGCAGTTCTTC. This codes for CASSLGGGVGSEQFF.

As DNA, the CDR3 is TGTGCCAGCAGTCCGGGACTGTTGTCAACTAATGAAAAACTGTTTTTT. Its translation: CASSPGLLSTNEKLFF. This chain uses TRBV5-8 with TRBJ1-4; tentatively, D is TRBD1 (5 bases). Between the trimmed V and J ends, which lost 5 bases and 0 bases, there was a span of 14 bases. Germline values: CDR1 SGHTS, CDR2 YDEGEE. CDR3 size: 16 residues. Together with reference TRBV5-8 and TRBJ1-4, the CDR3 gives the full variable domain: EAGVTQSPTHLIKTRGQQATLRCSPISGHTSVYWYQQALGLGLQFLLWYDEGEERNRGNFPPRFSGRQFPNYSSELNVNALELEDSALYLCASSPGLLSTNEKLFFGSGTQLSVL.

The chain couples TRBV4-1 to TRBJ1-5; 7 bases fit TRBD1. The CDR3 is 13 amino acids. Per germline, CDR1 MGHRA and CDR2 YSYEKL. The junction had 8 bases not matched to a gene; V was cut back by 4 bases and J by 11 bases. CDR3 bases: TGCGCCAGCAGCCTGGACAGGACGGCGGCCCAGCATTTT. Translation: CASSLDRTAAQHF.

The V gene is TRBV9, the J gene TRBJ1-1; 8 bases are shared with TRBD1. The CDR3 runs 12 residues. Losses at the gene ends were 3 bases for V and 7 bases for J; bases not matched to a gene: 2. Germline lookup yields CDR1 SGDLS and CDR2 YYNGEE. CDR3 sequence: CASSAGGGEAFF. The CDR3 DNA reads as TGTGCCAGCAGCGCAGGGGGCGGTGAAGCTTTCTTT.

The V and J genes are TRBV9 and TRBJ1-3; 9 bases are a match to TRBD1. The CDR3 has 15 amino acids. Germline CDR1 reads SGDLS; CDR2 reads YYNGEE. The ends lost 0 bases at V and 2 bases at J; junction bases unmatched: 0. The CDR3 nucleotides are TGTGCCAGCAGCGTAGGACAGGGGGCTGGAAACACCATATATTTT. Its protein is CASSVGQGAGNTIYF. The variable domain in full, with the rest retrieved from reference TRBV9 and TRBJ1-3, is DSGVTQTPKHLITATGQRVTLRCSPRSGDLSVYWYQQSLDQGLQFLIQYYNGEERAKGNILERFSAQQFPDLHSELNLSSLELGDSALYFCASSVGQGAGNTIYFGEGSWLTVV.

The genes are TRBV19 and TRBJ1-6, with TRBD1 identical over 9 bases. There are 16 residues in the CDR3. Trimming cost V 8 bases and J 7 bases; bases outside gene matches: 12. The V gene's germline CDR1 is LNHDA and CDR2 SQIVND (reference sequence). CDR3 nucleotide sequence: TGTGCCAGTCAAGACCTCGGTGGGACAGGGAATTCACCCCTCCACTTT. It encodes CASQDLGGTGNSPLHF.

A few counts support this clone. V is TRBV7-2 and J is TRBJ1-1, with 8 bases matching TRBD1. This CDR3 is built from 15 residues. V shed 1 base and J 5 bases; nucleotides not matched to a gene: 6. Germline CDR1 SGHTA, CDR2 FQGNSA. DNA for the CDR3: TGTGCCAGCAGCTTAGAGCCAGGGGGCGCGACTGAAGCTTTCTTT. The encoded protein is CASSLEPGGATEAFF.